This T cell receptor beta chain was identified during a study of CD8 T cells in Susac syndrome (dated by TCRdb to about 2019). Regarding the complete study: Whether CD8+ T cell activation and differentiation in Susac syndrome was antigen driven was tested using repertoire sequencing. Study-wide conclusions, independent of this receptor: The number of individuals in the TCR sequencing and HLA analysis was recognized as being relatively small.

Peripheral blood CD8+ and CD4+ T cells from healthy donors, Susac syndrome patients and multiple sclerosis patients were profiled using high-throughput TCR beta sequencing. Multiple sclerosis controls were treatment-naive patients with stable or active relapsing-remitting disease fulfilling revised McDonald criteria. Bulk CD8+ and CD4+ T cells were purified by magnetic negative isolation, whereas CD8+ TEMRA cells were enriched by FACS. Blood was drawn into EDTA tubes, processed within 24 hours, and PBMCs were isolated by density gradient centrifugation. PBMCs intended for TCR sequencing were cryopreserved in liquid nitrogen and thawed later in a water bath at 37 degrees C. The sorted or isolated CD4+, CD8+ and CD8+ TEMRA cells had a purity of 90% or higher. Of note for this clonotype: No antigen is known for it. There are no base qualities to consult, and no much larger clone falls within one base.

RNA was extracted using the RNeasy kit, and about 0.5 to 1 microgram was reverse transcribed with random hexamers. TCR beta CDR3 regions were amplified with the immunoSEQ multiplex PCR assay covering 54 Vbeta and 13 Jbeta segments. PCR amplification bias was corrected using a synthetic template baseline for primer optimization and computational correction. Per the authors' processing: Reads were assigned to V, D and J genes according to IMGT and analyzed in immunoSEQ Analyzer, with only productive sequences retained. Clonality was computed as one minus Shannon entropy normalized by log2 of the number of productive unique sequences. For each patient and control, public and private clones were evaluated within the 100 most prevalent clones. A clone was defined as Susac-specific if it was absent from the healthy and MS cohorts, from 1052 published viral clones and from other ImmuneACCESS disease sequences. TCRdb ran its own pipeline on the public reads, namely fastp trimming at Q25 and MiXCR clone calling, and kept in-frame beta chains. Each CDR3 protein gets just one entry, which takes the most common genes and DNA from the rows behind it. Clone size and V and J calls follow TCRdb, not the original study. The sample has 150,000 to 250,000 distinct CDR3 sequences on record, around 96% of them singletons. Jointly, the top ten make up roughly 0.094% of the sample.

The TCR comes from a human donor with multiple sclerosis. Sequencing was performed on CD4+ T cells from PBMCs.

The CDR3 reads CASTNGGTALNTNQPQHF. The bases are TGTGCCAGTACCAACGGCGGGACAGCCCTGAATACCAATCAGCCCCAGCATTTT. The chain links TRBV19 with TRBJ1-5; 7 nucleotides in the junction match TRBD1. Based on the germline V gene (reference sequence), the CDR1 and CDR2 sequences are LNHDA and SQIVND. The CDR3 numbers 18 residues from cysteine through phenylalanine. The kept DNA is CDR3 alone, 54 bases in frame from the first base. Trimming removed 7 bases from V and 3 bases from J; the gene matches leave 18 bases unexplained.